This TCR beta chain appears in the sequencing data of a study of beta chain features in type 1 diabetes. Study context: Regarding age, gender and cell yields, patients proved similar to healthy donors. Findings and limits, study-wide: Patients with type 1 diabetes carried fewer insertions and had more deletions at their VDJ junctions.

Via CD45RO/CCR7/CD25/CD127/CD95/CD27, cells of the CD4+ naive, central memory, regulatory and stem cell-like memory subsets were sorted. Purity above 95% was achieved in all sorted populations. The investigators reverse transcribed all of the isolated RNA, so they sequenced expressed TCRB transcripts. Method: immunoSEQ multiplex PCR; TCRdb's copy keeps in-frame clones and lacks some. Counted here are 130,000 or so clones, 9.2% occurring once; the ten biggest clones make up about 0.68%. This clone was seen a few times. The target antigen is unknown. There are 14 residues in the CDR3. CDR1 and CDR2 (germline): GTSNPN, SVGIG (reference sequence). The V end lost 2 bases, the J end lost 0 bases, and 7 bases lay between the germline ends.

The V and J genes are TRBV30 and TRBJ2-2, with D perhaps TRBD2 (5 bases). This TCR derives from a man aged 18 to 30 in good health. Sample: central memory CD4+ T cells from blood. CDR3 residues: CAWSRDPNTGELFF. For the CDR3, the DNA is TGTGCCTGGAGTCGGGATCCGAACACCGGGGAGCTGTTTTTT.